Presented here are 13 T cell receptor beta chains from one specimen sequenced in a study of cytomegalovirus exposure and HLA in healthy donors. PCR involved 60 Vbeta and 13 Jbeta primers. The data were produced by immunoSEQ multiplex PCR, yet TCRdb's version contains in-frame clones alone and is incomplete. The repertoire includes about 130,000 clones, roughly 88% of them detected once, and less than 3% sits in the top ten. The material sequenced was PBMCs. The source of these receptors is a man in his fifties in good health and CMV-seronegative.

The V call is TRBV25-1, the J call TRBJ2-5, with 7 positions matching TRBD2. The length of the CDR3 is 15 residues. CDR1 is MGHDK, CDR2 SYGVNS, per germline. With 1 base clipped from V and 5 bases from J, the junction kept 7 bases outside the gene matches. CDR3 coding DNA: TGTGCCAGCAGTGAATGGCTAGCGGAGGCCGAGACCCAGTACTTC. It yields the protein CASSEWLAEAETQYF.

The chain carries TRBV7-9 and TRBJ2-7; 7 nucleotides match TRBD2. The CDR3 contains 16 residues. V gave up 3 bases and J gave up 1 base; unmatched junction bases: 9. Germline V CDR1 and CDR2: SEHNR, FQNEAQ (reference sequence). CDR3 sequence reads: CASSFYGGRVSYEQYF. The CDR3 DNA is TGTGCCAGCAGCTTCTACGGGGGGAGGGTTTCCTACGAGCAGTACTTC.

CDR3 in amino acids: CASKETGTGAQPQHF. In nucleotides, the CDR3 is TGTGCCAGCAAAGAGACCGGGACAGGGGCTCAGCCCCAGCATTTT. The chain recombines TRBV6-6 with TRBJ1-5, with 10 bases lining up with TRBD1. Germline lookup yields CDR1 MNHNY and CDR2 SVGAGI (reference sequence). The CDR3 sequence is 15 residues long. With 7 bases clipped from V and 6 bases from J, the junction kept 9 bases outside the gene matches.

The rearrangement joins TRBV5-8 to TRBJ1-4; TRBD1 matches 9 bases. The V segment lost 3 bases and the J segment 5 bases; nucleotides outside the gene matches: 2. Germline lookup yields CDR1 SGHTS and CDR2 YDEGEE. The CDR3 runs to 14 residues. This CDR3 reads CASSSGTGNEKLFF. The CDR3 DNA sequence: TGTGCCAGCAGCTCCGGGACAGGGAATGAAAAACTGTTTTTT.

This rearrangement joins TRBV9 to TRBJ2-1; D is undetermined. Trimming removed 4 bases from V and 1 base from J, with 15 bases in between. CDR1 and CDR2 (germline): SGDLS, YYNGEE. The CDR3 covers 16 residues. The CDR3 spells CASSPSSLRSYNEQFF. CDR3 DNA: TGTGCCAGCAGCCCCTCCTCGTTGCGGTCCTACAATGAGCAGTTCTTC.

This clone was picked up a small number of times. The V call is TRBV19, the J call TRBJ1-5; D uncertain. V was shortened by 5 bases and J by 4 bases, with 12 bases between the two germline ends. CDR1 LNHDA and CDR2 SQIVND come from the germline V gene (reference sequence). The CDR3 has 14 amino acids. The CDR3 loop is CASSYRGGNQPQHF. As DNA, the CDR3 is TGTGCCAGTAGTTATAGAGGAGGGAATCAGCCCCAGCATTTT.

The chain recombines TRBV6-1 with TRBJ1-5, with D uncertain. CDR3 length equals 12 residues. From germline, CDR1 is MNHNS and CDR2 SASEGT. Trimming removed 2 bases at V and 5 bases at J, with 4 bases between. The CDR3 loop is CASSESHQPQHF. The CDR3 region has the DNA TGTGCCAGCAGTGAATCTCATCAGCCCCAGCATTTT.

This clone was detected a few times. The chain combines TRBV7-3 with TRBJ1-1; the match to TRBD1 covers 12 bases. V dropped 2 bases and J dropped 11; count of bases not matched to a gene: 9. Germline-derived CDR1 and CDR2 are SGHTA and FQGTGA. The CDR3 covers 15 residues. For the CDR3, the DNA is TGTGCCAGCAGCTTATACGGGGGGACAGGGGGCACGGCTTTCTTT. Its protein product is CASSLYGGTGGTAFF.

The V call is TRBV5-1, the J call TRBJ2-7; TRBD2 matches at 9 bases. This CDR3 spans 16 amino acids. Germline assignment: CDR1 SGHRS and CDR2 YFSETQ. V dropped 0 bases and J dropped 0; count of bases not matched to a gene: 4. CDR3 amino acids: CASSLAASGVSYEQYF. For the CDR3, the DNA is TGCGCCAGCAGCTTGGCAGCTAGCGGGGTCTCCTACGAGCAGTACTTC.

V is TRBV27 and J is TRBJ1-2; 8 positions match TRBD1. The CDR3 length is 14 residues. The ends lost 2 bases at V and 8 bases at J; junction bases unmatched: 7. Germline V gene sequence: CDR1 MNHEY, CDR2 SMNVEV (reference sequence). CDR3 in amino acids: CASSLRQGARGYTF. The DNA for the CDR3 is TGTGCCAGCAGTTTAAGGCAGGGGGCGAGGGGCTACACCTTC.

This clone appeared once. In nucleotides, the CDR3 is TGCGCCAGCAGCTTGGACAGGGAAGATGGCTACACCTTC. Protein product: CASSLDREDGYTF. The chain is built from TRBV5-1 and TRBJ1-2, with D possibly TRBD1 on 6 matching bases. In germline, CDR1 is SGHRS, CDR2 YFSETQ. The CDR3 is 13 amino acids. V gave up 0 bases and J gave up 6 bases, with 9 bases separating them.

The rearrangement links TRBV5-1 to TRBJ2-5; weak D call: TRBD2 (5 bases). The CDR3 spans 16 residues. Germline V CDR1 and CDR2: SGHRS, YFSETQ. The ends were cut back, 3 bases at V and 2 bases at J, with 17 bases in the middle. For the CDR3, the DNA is TGCGCCAGCAGCTCCCTTGGCAGGAGGTCACAAGAGACCCAGTACTTC. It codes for CASSSLGRRSQETQYF.

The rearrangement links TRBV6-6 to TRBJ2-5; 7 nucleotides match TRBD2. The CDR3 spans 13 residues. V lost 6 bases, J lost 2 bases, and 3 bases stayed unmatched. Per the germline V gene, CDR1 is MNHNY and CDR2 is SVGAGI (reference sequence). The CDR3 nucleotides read TGTGCCAGCAGCCGGGGGGATCAAGAGACCCAGTACTTC. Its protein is CASSRGDQETQYF.